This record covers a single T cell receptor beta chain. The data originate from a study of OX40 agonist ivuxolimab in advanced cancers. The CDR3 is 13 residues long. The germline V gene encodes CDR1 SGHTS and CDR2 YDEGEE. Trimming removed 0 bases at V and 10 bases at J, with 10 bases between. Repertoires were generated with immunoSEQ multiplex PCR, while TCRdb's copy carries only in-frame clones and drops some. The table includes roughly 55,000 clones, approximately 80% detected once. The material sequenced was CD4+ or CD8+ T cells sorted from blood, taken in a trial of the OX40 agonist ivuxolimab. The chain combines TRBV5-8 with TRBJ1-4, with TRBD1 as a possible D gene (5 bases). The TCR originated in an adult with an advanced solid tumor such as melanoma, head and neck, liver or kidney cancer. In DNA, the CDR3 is TGTGCCAGCAGCTTGGGAACAGGAGCAAAACTGTTTTTT. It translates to CASSLGTGAKLFF.